The 23 T cell receptor beta chains below were found in one sample sequenced in a study of technical replicates of blood from several donors. The assay was immunoSEQ multiplex PCR, and TCRdb's table has in-frame clones only and misses some. The sample records under 95,000 clones, roughly 90% being singletons. Material: T cells isolated from PBMCs. These receptors were obtained from a human donor in good health.

This rearrangement joins TRBV7-6 to TRBJ2-3; unclear D gene. Trimming stripped 7 bases from V and 0 bases from J, with 8 bases between. In germline, CDR1 is SGHVS, CDR2 FNYEAQ. CDR3 size: 13 residues. In DNA form, the CDR3 reads TGTGCCAGCAACGAGCCGAGCACAGATACGCAGTATTTT. It specifies CASNEPSTDTQYF.

The rearrangement links TRBV19 to TRBJ1-4; 11 bases map to TRBD1. V was clipped by 3 bases and J by 5 bases; unmatched bases: 2. From germline, CDR1 is LNHDA and CDR2 SQIVND (reference sequence). The CDR3 runs 15 residues. CDR3 in DNA: TGTGCCAGTAGTATCTGGACAGGGGGCAATGAAAAACTGTTTTTT. Residues: CASSIWTGGNEKLFF.

V gene TRBV4-1 combines with J gene TRBJ2-3; TRBD1 is a possible D gene (8 bases). V was shortened by 4 bases and J by 5 bases, with 28 bases between the two germline ends. Germline CDR1 and CDR2: MGHRA and YSYEKL. The CDR3 has 19 residues. The CDR3 region is CASSLWTGRAGVPVDTQYF. Here the CDR3 DNA reads TGCGCCAGCAGCCTTTGGACAGGGAGGGCGGGAGTTCCCGTAGATACGCAGTATTTT.

V usage is TRBV7-9 and J usage is TRBJ1-1, with D perhaps matching TRBD1 (6 bases). Germline V gene lookup returns CDR1 SEHNR and CDR2 FQNEAQ (reference sequence). The CDR3 covers 14 residues. Between the trimmed V and J ends, which lost 5 bases and 0 bases, there was a span of 10 bases. DNA for the CDR3: TGTGCCAGCAGCCCGGGACAAGTGAACACTGAAGCTTTCTTT. Translating gives CASSPGQVNTEAFF.

The rearrangement uses TRBV5-4 and TRBJ1-1, with 9 bases aligning to TRBD1. The germline gives CDR1 SGHNT, CDR2 YYREEE (reference sequence). Unmatched junction bases numbered 1, after V lost 3 bases and J lost 1 base. There are 14 residues in the CDR3. The chain's CDR3 is CASSWDRENTEAFF. CDR3 coding DNA: TGTGCCAGCAGCTGGGACAGGGAGAACACTGAAGCTTTCTTT.

The chain combines TRBV29-1 with TRBJ1-3, with TRBD1 as a possible D gene (5 bases). The V gene's germline CDR1 is SQVTM and CDR2 ANQGSEA. V was clipped by 4 bases and J by 0 bases, with 13 bases between them. The CDR3 totals 15 residues. The chain's CDR3 is CSVVGVGRSGNTIYF. The DNA of the CDR3 is TGCAGCGTTGTAGGGGTAGGACGCTCTGGAAACACCATATATTTT.

This chain's CDR3 is CASSEVGRADEQFF. DNA for the CDR3: TGTGCCAGCAGTGAAGTTGGCAGGGCGGATGAGCAGTTCTTC. The chain joins TRBV2 to TRBJ2-1; TRBD1 is a possible D gene (5 bases). From germline, CDR1 is SNHLY and CDR2 FYNNEI. The CDR3 covers 14 residues. V was shortened by 1 base and J by 8 bases, with 12 bases between the two germline ends.

The chain recombines TRBV7-9 with TRBJ2-2, with D perhaps TRBD1 (6 bases). The CDR3 spans 16 residues. CDR1 and CDR2 from the germline V gene are SEHNR and FQNEAQ (reference sequence). V was shortened by 7 bases and J by 4 bases, with 19 bases between the two germline ends. The CDR3 here is CASNPTGTKLTGELFF. Written as DNA, the CDR3 is TGTGCCAGCAACCCTACCGGGACAAAGCTCACCGGGGAGCTGTTTTTT.

The rearrangement links TRBV18 to TRBJ2-7, with 8 bases matching TRBD1. Germline trimming cut 2 bases from V and 2 bases from J; bases unmatched to any gene: 5. The germline V gene has CDR1 KGHSH and CDR2 LQKENI. The CDR3 has 15 residues. The CDR3 loop is CASSPGAGGAYEQYF. The CDR3 DNA follows: TGTGCCAGCTCACCAGGCGCAGGGGGCGCCTACGAGCAGTACTTC.

The CDR3 sequence is CASSVSGSMRNEQFF. In DNA form, the CDR3 reads TGTGCCAGCAGCGTGAGCGGGAGTATGAGGAATGAGCAGTTCTTC. The chain couples TRBV9 to TRBJ2-1; 8 nucleotides agree with TRBD2. V shed 2 bases and J 7 bases; nucleotides not matched to a gene: 8. The CDR3 is 15 residues long. Germline V lookup: CDR1 SGDLS, CDR2 YYNGEE.

The chain links TRBV29-1 to TRBJ1-2, with D possibly TRBD1 on 5 matching bases. Germline lookup yields CDR1 SQVTM and CDR2 ANQGSEA. Trimming cost V 3 bases and J 1 base, with 12 bases left between them. This CDR3 has 14 amino acids. The CDR3 region is CSVELDSLNYGYTF. The CDR3 nucleotides read TGCAGCGTTGAGCTCGACAGCCTTAACTATGGCTACACCTTC.

The chain employs TRBV11-2 and TRBJ1-4; tentatively, D is TRBD1 (5 bases). V lost 2 bases to trimming and J lost 14 bases, with 12 bases between them. Per the germline V gene, CDR1 is SGHAT and CDR2 is FQNNGV. The CDR3 runs to 12 residues. The CDR3 DNA reads as TGTGCCAGCAGCTTACTAGGCAGGGATCTGTTTTTT. Translation gives CASSLLGRDLFF.

V and J are TRBV5-1 and TRBJ2-1; D may be TRBD2 (5 bases). This CDR3 is 13 amino acids long. Per germline, CDR1 SGHRS and CDR2 YFSETQ. Between the trimmed V and J ends, which lost 2 bases and 4 bases, there was a span of 7 bases. CDR3 protein: CASSFGLYNEQFF. The DNA of the CDR3 is TGCGCCAGCAGCTTCGGACTGTACAATGAGCAGTTCTTC.

The genes are TRBV11-2 and TRBJ2-3, with 12 bases identical to TRBD2. Germline values: CDR1 SGHAT, CDR2 FQNNGV. This CDR3 contains 16 residues. Trimming cost V 4 bases and J 2 bases; bases outside gene matches: 4. CDR3 residues: CASSWTSGTVTDTQYF. Written as DNA, the CDR3 is TGTGCCAGCAGCTGGACTAGCGGGACCGTCACAGATACGCAGTATTTT.

V is TRBV4-1 and J is TRBJ1-1; 7 bases line up with TRBD1. This CDR3 region has 20 residues. CDR1 and CDR2 (germline): MGHRA, YSYEKL. V lost 2 bases to trimming and J lost 3 bases; unmatched junction nucleotides: 21. In nucleotides, the CDR3 is TGCGCCAGCAGCCAACCCCTATCCCCTCGACAGGGAATCATGGACACTGAAGCTTTCTTT. Translation: CASSQPLSPRQGIMDTEAFF.

V and J are TRBV6-5 and TRBJ1-1, with TRBD1 identical over 9 bases. This CDR3 spans 16 amino acids. J was trimmed by 1 base and V by 0 bases; bases with no gene match: 3. Germline V gives CDR1 MNHEY, CDR2 SVGAGI. The DNA for the CDR3 is TGTGCCAGCAGTTACTCGAAGGACAGGGGGAACACTGAAGCTTTCTTT. It translates to CASSYSKDRGNTEAFF.

This chain connects TRBV28 to TRBJ2-1; 8 bases are shared with TRBD1. After removal of 1 base from V and 0 bases from J, the junction contained 5 bases not matched to a gene. In germline, CDR1 is MDHEN, CDR2 SYDVKM. This CDR3 has 17 amino acids. CDR3 protein: CASSLLDRASSYNEQFF. The CDR3 bases are TGTGCCAGCAGTTTATTGGACAGGGCGAGCTCCTACAATGAGCAGTTCTTC.

V and J are TRBV5-4 and TRBJ2-7, with 9 nucleotides matching TRBD1. J gave up 5 bases and V 3 bases, and 3 bases lay outside the gene matches. Germline V lookup: CDR1 SGHNT, CDR2 YYREEE (reference sequence). The CDR3 loop spans 13 amino acids. CDR3 sequence: CASSSGQGNEQYF. DNA for the CDR3: TGTGCCAGCAGCTCGGGACAGGGCAACGAGCAGTACTTC.

This clone appeared once. The V gene is TRBV9, the J gene TRBJ1-2, with TRBD1 matching 11 bases. Per the germline V gene, CDR1 is SGDLS and CDR2 is YYNGEE. The ends lost 3 bases at V and 4 bases at J; junction bases unmatched: 5. This CDR3 region has 15 residues. CDR3 region: CASSEGDRGFYGYTF. The CDR3 region has the DNA TGTGCCAGCAGCGAGGGGGACAGGGGGTTCTATGGCTACACCTTC.

This clone was seen a single time. This rearrangement joins TRBV11-3 to TRBJ1-3; TRBD1 agrees at 9 bases. Germline assignment: CDR1 SGHNT and CDR2 YENEEA. This CDR3 is built from 13 residues. V shed 8 bases and J 5 bases; nucleotides not matched to a gene: 4. The CDR3 protein is CASSGTGRNTIYF. CDR3 nucleotide sequence: TGTGCCAGCTCTGGGACAGGGAGAAACACCATATATTTT.

The rearrangement joins TRBV6-5 to TRBJ2-2, with D tentatively TRBD2 (6 bases). This CDR3 has 11 amino acids. The germline V gene has CDR1 MNHEY and CDR2 SVGAGI. V was cut by 10 bases and J by 7 bases, with 10 bases left in between. The CDR3 spells CATNSGGELFF. The CDR3 bases are TGTGCCACTAATAGCGGCGGGGAGCTGTTTTTT.

This clone was seen just once. This rearrangement joins TRBV30 to TRBJ2-4, with 7 bases matching TRBD1. After removal of 5 bases from V and 1 base from J, the junction contained 2 bases not matched to a gene. Germline V CDR1 and CDR2: GTSNPN, SVGIG (reference sequence). The length of the CDR3 is 13 residues. CDR3 DNA sequence: TGTGCCTGGGACAGGGTGGCCAAAAACATTCAGTACTTC. Amino acid sequence: CAWDRVAKNIQYF.

The chain links TRBV7-2 to TRBJ1-2; 8 bases align to TRBD1. The germline V gene encodes CDR1 SGHTA and CDR2 FQGNSA. V trimming: 3 bases; J trimming: 8 bases; junction bases outside the gene matches: 5. This CDR3 spans 13 amino acids. In DNA form, the CDR3 reads TGTGCCAGCAGCTTCTCAGGGGGCAAAGGCTACACCTTC. Translated, it gives CASSFSGGKGYTF.